A selection of T cell receptor beta chains follows, all from one sample in a study of blood T cell repertoires in COVID-19. TCRdb's copy holds only in-frame clones and misses some; the assay was immunoSEQ multiplex PCR. The top ten clones hold about 1.8% of a sample with about 110,000 clones, 71% of them seen once. Sequenced input: peripheral blood. The origin of the receptors is a middle-aged woman with acute or convalescent COVID-19. The CDR3 runs from the conserved cysteine through the conserved F or W. Each record gives: J gene, V gene, clone size, D gene, CDR3 DNA, CDR3 protein. D genes are given only for firm matches. Clone size is given for some rows only: seen once, a few or many times, or a class if the clone is expanded.

>TRBJ2-3|TRBV15|.|.
TGTGCCACCAGCAGAGATGCGGGGCCCACAGATACGCAGTATTTT
CATSRDAGPTDTQYF
>TRBJ2-3|TRBV6-5|.|.
TGTGCCAGCAGTTATTTGGCAGGGGGCACAGATACGCAGTATTTT
CASSYLAGGTDTQYF
>TRBJ2-1|TRBV7-2|few|.
TGTGCCAGCAGCTTATTTGGGACACCTAATGAGCAGTTCTTC
CASSLFGTPNEQFF
>TRBJ2-7|TRBV12-3/TRBV12-4|once|TRBD1
TGTGCCAGCAGCCGTGACAGGGGGTACGAGCAGTACTTC
CASSRDRGYEQYF
>TRBJ1-2|TRBV14|once|.
TGTGCCAGCAGCCCGGGCTATGGCTACACCTTC
CASSPGYGYTF
>TRBJ2-7|TRBV27|.|.
TGTGCCAGCAGTTACGGAGACGAGCAGTACTTC
CASSYGDEQYF
>TRBJ2-5|TRBV9|.|.
TGTGCCAGCAGCGTAGACGGGGGAGAGACCCAGTACTTC
CASSVDGGETQYF
>TRBJ1-5|TRBV7-2|.|TRBD1
TGTGCCAGCAGCGATAGGGACAGGGGACAGCCCCAGCATTTT
CASSDRDRGQPQHF
>TRBJ1-1|TRBV11-1|once|.
TGTGCCAGCAGCTTATACACGAACACTGAAGCTTTCTTT
CASSLYTNTEAFF
>TRBJ1-1|TRBV19|.|TRBD1
TGTGCCAGTACCACATTTGCGACAGGGCGGAACACTGAAGCTTTCTTT
CASTTFATGRNTEAFF
>TRBJ1-6|TRBV29-1|few|TRBD1
TGCAGCGGTCAAGGGACAGCTAATTCACCCCTCCACTTT
CSGQGTANSPLHF
>TRBJ2-7|TRBV28|.|.
TGTGCCAGCAGCTCCGGCACAGGGCGCGAGCAGTACTTC
CASSSGTGREQYF
>TRBJ1-6|TRBV18|few|TRBD1
TGTGCCAGCTCATTCGGACAGGGGGACAATTCACCCCTCCACTTT
CASSFGQGDNSPLHF
>TRBJ2-3|TRBV6-5|few|.
TGTGCCAGCATAGCTAGCGGCACAGATACGCAGTATTTT
CASIASGTDTQYF
>TRBJ1-2|TRBV19|.|TRBD1
TGTGCCAGTAGGGAGTCCAGGGGGAACTATGGCTACACCTTC
CASRESRGNYGYTF
>TRBJ1-5|TRBV24-1|few|.
TGTGCCACCAGTGATTCTCGGAAAGCGGGGGATCAGCCCCAGCATTTT
CATSDSRKAGDQPQHF
>TRBJ2-7|TRBV13|.|TRBD2
TGTGCCAGCAGCATAGTGGGTCTAGCGGGGGGAGACTACGAGCAGTACTTC
CASSIVGLAGGDYEQYF